The table lists the clone carrying this T cell receptor (beta chain) with a few counts. Its antigen is currently unknown. From the reads, TCRdb called clonotypes with MiXCR, one entry per CDR3 protein. The sample comprises about 920,000 distinct CDR3 sequences, more than 25% of which are singletons, and more than 13% rests with the top ten. The data stem from a study of T cell repertoires in cytomegalovirus infection. The TCR was taken from a human donor in good health (CMV status not recorded). Some clones in this sample may be carry-over from other donors' samples. The material sequenced was cultured CD8+ T cells from PBMCs, taken from culture after CMV antigen stimulation.

The CDR3 sequence: CATSTGIGQPQHF. In DNA, the CDR3 is TGTGCCACCTCGACAGGGATAGGACAGCCCCAGCATTTT. This chain links TRBV25-1 with TRBJ1-5; 7 nucleotides line up with TRBD1. The CDR3 extends over 13 amino acids. After removal of 10 bases from V and 7 bases from J, the junction contained 10 bases not matched to a gene. From germline, CDR1 is MGHDK and CDR2 SYGVNS.